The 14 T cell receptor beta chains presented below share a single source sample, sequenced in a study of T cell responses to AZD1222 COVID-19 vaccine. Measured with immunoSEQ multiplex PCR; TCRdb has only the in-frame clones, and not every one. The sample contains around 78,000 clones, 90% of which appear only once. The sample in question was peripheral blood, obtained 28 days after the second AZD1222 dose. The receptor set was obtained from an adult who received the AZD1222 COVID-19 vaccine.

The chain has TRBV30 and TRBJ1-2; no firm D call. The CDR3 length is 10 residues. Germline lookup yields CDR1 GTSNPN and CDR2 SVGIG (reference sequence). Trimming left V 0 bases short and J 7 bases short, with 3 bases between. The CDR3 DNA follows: TGTGCCTGGAGTGTAAGTGGCTACACCTTC. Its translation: CAWSVSGYTF.

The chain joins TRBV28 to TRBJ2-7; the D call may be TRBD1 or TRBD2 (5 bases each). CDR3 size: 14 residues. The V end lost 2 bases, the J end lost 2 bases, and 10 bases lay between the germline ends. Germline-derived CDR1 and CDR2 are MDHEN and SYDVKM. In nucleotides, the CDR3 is TGTGCCAGCAGTTTAATCGGGGCTCCCTACGAGCAGTACTTC. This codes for CASSLIGAPYEQYF.

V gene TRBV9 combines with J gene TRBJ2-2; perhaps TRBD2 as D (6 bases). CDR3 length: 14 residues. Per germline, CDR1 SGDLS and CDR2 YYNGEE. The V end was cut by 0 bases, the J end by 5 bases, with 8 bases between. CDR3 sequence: CASSVGGTTGELFF. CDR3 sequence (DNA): TGTGCCAGCAGCGTAGGCGGGACTACCGGGGAGCTGTTTTTT.

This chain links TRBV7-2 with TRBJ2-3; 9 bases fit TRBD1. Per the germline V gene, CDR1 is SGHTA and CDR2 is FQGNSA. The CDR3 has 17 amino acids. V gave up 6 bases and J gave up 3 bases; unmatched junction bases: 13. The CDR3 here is CASSEQGAYFGTDTQYF. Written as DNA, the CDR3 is TGTGCCAGCAGTGAACAGGGGGCCTATTTCGGAACAGATACGCAGTATTTT.

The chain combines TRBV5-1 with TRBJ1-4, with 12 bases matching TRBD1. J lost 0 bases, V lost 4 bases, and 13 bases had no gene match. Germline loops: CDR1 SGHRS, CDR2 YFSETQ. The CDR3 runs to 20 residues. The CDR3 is CASSPRDRGRAFATNEKLFF. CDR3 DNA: TGCGCCAGCAGCCCCCGGGACAGGGGGCGTGCTTTCGCAACTAATGAAAAACTGTTTTTT.

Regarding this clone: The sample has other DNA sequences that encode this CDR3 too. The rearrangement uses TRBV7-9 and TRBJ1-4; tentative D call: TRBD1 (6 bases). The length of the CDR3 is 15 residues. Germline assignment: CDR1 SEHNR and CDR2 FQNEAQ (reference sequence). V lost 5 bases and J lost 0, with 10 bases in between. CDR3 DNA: TGTGCCAGCAGCCCCAGGACAGCAACTAATGAAAAACTGTTTTTT. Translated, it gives CASSPRTATNEKLFF.

The CDR3 sequence is CASSEGQGASYEQYF. In DNA, the CDR3 is TGTGCCAGCAGTGAAGGGCAGGGGGCGTCCTACGAGCAGTACTTC. The J gene is TRBJ2-7, the V gene TRBV2, with 8 bases lining up with TRBD1. V shed 1 base and J 1 base; nucleotides not matched to a gene: 3. The CDR3 extends over 15 amino acids. Germline lookup yields CDR1 SNHLY and CDR2 FYNNEI.

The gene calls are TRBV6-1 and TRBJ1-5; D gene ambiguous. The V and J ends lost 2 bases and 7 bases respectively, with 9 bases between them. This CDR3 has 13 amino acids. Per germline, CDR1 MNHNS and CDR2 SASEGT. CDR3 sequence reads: CASSERERQPQHF. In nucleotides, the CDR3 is TGTGCCAGCAGTGAAAGGGAGCGGCAGCCCCAGCATTTT.

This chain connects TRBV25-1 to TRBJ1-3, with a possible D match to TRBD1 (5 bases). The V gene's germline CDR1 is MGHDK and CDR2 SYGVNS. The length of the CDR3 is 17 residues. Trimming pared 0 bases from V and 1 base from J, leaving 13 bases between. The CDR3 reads CASSEYFQGTSGNTIYF. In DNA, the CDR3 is TGTGCCAGCAGTGAATATTTTCAGGGCACTTCTGGAAACACCATATATTTT. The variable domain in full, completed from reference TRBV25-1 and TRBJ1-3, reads EADIYQTPRYLVIGTGKKITLECSQTMGHDKMYWYQQDPGMELHLIHYSYGVNSTEKGDLSSESTVSRIRTEHFPLTLESARPSHTSQYLCASSEYFQGTSGNTIYFGEGSWLTVV.

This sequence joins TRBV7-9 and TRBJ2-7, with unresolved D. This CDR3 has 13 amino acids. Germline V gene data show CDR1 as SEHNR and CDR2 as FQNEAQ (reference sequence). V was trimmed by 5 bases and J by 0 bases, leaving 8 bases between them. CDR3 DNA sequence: TGTGCCAGCAGCCGAAGAAGCTCCTACGAGCAGTACTTC. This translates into CASSRRSSYEQYF.

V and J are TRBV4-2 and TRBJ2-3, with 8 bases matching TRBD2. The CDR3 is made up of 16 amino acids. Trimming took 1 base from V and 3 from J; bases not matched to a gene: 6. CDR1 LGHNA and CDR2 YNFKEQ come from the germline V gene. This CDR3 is CASSQGPAGATDTQYF. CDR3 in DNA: TGTGCCAGCAGCCAAGGCCCAGCGGGGGCGACAGATACGCAGTATTTT.

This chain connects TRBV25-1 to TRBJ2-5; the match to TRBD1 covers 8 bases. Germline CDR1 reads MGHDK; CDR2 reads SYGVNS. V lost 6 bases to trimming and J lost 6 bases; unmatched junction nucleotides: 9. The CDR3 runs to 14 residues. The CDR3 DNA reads TGTGCCAGCAGGCGGACAGGGTATTTTCAGACCCAGTACTTC. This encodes CASRRTGYFQTQYF.

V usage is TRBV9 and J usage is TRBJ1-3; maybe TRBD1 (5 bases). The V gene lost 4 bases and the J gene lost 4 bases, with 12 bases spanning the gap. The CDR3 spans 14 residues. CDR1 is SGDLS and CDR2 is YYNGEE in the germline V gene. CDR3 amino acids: CASSSSRVGNTIYF. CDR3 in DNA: TGTGCCAGCAGCTCCAGCAGGGTGGGAAACACCATATATTTT.

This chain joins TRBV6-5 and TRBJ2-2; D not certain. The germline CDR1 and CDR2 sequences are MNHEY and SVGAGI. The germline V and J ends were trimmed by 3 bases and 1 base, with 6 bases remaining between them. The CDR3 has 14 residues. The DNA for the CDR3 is TGTGCCAGCAGTTATCAGCAGAACACCGGGGAGCTGTTTTTT. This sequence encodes CASSYQQNTGELFF.